This T cell receptor (beta chain) was identified in a study of blood T cells in healthy people across ages. With respect to this clonotype: Its antigen is unidentified.

With a J-beta primer mix and a sample-barcoded 5' primer, a second PCR ran about 7 to 12 cycles. MiXCR, run by TCRdb on the 5' RACE reads, gives a single entry per CDR3 protein. The sample holds approximately 780,000 distinct CDR3 sequences, roughly 24% seen once. V shed 0 bases, J shed 13 bases, and the junction held 7 bases outside the gene matches. The CDR3 is 12 amino acids. Germline lookup yields CDR1 SQVTM and CDR2 ANQGSEA. Study-wide results and caveats: When set beside aged donors, long-lived donors presented more naive CD4+ cells and higher diversity.

This sample also belongs to another study, concerning T cells of mothers and their children.

Material: blood. This chain uses TRBV29-1 with TRBJ2-3; 7 bases align to TRBD1. This sequence was found in a boy younger than 18 in good health. The CDR3 DNA reads TGCAGCGTTGAAGAGGACAGGCCCCCGAAGTATTTT. Translated: CSVEEDRPPKYF.